This T cell receptor beta chain came from a study of post-analysis software for immune sequencing data. Across the study: Secondary progressive, relapsing-remitting and progressive-relapsing multiple sclerosis were among the included disease courses.

General study results and limits: Samples from a shared batch, those prepared together, strongly co-clustered by F measure. There were five or six TRBV segments more frequent in patients than controls, and TRBV5-6, TRBV5-1 and TRBV20-1 were among them. There was significantly lower normalized Chao1 diversity in multiple sclerosis patients than in controls.

On this clonotype: Its specificity is not known.

CDR3 length: 14 residues. Germline CDR1 reads SEHNR; CDR2 reads FQNEAQ (reference sequence). The junction had 4 bases not matched to a gene; V was cut back by 3 bases and J by 3 bases. The library was made from cDNA and included unique molecular identifiers. Using its own MiXCR run on the PCR reads, TCRdb lists one record per CDR3 protein. The data show 450,000 or so distinct CDR3 sequences, roughly 45% seen once. The TCR sequence derives from a girl between 10 and 17 years old with multiple sclerosis. The chain links TRBV7-9 to TRBJ1-1; 7 nucleotides agree with TRBD1. Sequences were obtained from blood. The CDR3 loop reads CASSFERGHTEAFF. CDR3 sequence (DNA): TGTGCCAGCAGCTTTGAAAGGGGGCACACTGAAGCTTTCTTT.